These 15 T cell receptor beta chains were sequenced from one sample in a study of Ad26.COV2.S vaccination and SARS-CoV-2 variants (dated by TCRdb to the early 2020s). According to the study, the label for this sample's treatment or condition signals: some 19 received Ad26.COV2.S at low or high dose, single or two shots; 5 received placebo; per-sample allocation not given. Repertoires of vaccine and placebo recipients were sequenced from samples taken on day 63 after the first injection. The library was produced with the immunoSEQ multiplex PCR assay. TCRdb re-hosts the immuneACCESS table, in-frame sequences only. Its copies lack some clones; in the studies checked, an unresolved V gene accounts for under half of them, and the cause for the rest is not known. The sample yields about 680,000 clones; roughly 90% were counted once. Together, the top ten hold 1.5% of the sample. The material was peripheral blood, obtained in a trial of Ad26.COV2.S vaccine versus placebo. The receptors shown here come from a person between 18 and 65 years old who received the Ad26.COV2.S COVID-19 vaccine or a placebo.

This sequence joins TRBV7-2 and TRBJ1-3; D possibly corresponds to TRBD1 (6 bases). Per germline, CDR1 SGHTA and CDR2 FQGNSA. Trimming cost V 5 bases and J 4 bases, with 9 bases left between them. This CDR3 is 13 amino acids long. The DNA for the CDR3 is TGTGCCAGCAGCCCTAGGGGGGGAAACACCATATATTTT. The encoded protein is CASSPRGGNTIYF.

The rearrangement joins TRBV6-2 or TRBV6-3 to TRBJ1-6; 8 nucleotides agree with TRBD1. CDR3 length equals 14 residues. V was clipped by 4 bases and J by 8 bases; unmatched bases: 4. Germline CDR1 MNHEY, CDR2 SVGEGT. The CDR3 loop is CASSLDRDYSPLHF. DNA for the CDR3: TGTGCCAGCAGTTTGGACAGGGATTATTCACCCCTCCACTTT.

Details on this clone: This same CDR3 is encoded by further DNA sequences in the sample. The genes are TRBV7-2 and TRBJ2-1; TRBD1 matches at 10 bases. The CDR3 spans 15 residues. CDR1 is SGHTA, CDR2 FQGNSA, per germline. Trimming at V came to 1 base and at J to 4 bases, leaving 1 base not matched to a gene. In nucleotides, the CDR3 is TGTGCCAGCAGCTTAGGACAGGGGGCGTACAATGAGCAGTTCTTC. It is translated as CASSLGQGAYNEQFF.

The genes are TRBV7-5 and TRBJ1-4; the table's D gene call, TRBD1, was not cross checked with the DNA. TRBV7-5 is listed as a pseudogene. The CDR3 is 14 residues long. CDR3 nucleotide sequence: TGTGCCAGAAGCTTGCGGACAATCGAGGAAAAACTGTTTTTT. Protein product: CARSLRTIEEKLFF.

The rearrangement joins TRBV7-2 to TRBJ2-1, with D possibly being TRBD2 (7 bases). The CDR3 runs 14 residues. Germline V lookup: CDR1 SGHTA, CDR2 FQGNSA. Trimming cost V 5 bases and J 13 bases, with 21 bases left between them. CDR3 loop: CASSAWEGGAGQFF. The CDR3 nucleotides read TGTGCCAGCAGCGCTTGGGAGGGGGGTGCTGGACAGTTCTTC.

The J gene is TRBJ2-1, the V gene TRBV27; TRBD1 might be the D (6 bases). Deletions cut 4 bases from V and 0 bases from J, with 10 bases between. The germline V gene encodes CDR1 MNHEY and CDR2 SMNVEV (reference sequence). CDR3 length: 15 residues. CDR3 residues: CASSSDRSSYNEQFF. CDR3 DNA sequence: TGTGCCAGCAGTTCGGACAGAAGCTCCTACAATGAGCAGTTCTTC.

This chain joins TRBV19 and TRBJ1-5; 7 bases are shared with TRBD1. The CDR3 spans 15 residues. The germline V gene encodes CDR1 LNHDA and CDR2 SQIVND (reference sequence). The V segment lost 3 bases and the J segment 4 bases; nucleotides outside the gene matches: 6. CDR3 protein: CASSIWTGMNQPQHF. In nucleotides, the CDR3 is TGTGCCAGTAGTATTTGGACAGGTATGAATCAGCCCCAGCATTTT. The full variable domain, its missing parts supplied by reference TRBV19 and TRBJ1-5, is DGGITQSPKYLFRKEGQNVTLSCEQNLNHDAMYWYRQDPGQGLRLIYYSQIVNDFQKGDIAEGYSVSREKKESFPLTVTSAQKNPTAFYLCASSIWTGMNQPQHFGDGTRLSIL.

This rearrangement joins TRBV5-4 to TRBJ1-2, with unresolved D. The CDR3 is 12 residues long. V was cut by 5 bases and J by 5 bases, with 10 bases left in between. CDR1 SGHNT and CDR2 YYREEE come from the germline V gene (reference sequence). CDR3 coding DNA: TGTGCCAGCAGGAACGAGGTTTATGGCTACACCTTC. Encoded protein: CASRNEVYGYTF.

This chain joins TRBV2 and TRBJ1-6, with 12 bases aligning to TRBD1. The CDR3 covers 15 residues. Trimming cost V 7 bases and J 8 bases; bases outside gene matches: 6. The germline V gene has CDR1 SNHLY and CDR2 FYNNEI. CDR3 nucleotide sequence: TGTGCCAGCACCGGGGACAGGGGGCGCGATTCACCCCTCCACTTT. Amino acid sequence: CASTGDRGRDSPLHF.

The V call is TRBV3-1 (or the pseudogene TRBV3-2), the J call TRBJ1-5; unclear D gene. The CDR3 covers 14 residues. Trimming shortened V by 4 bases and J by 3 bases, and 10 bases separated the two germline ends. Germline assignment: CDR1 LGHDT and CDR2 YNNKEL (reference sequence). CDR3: CASSRVPDNQPQHF. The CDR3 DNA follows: TGTGCCAGCAGCCGGGTTCCGGACAATCAGCCCCAGCATTTT.

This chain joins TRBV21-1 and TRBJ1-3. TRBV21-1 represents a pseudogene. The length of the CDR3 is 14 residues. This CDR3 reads CPEKLFTSGNTIYF. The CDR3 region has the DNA TGTCCCGAGAAGCTCTTCACCTCTGGAAACACCATATATTTT.

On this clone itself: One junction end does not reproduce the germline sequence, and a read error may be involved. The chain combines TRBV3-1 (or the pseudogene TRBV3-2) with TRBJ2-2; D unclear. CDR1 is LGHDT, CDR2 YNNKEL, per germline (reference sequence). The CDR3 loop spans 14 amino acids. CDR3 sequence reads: CASSHRQNIGELFF. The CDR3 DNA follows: TGTGCCAGCAGCCACCGACAAAACATCGGGGAGCTGTTTTTT.

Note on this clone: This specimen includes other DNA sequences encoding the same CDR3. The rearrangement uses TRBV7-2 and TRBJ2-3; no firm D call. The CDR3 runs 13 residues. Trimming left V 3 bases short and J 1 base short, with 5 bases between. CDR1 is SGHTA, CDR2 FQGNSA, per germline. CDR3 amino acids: CASSFKGTDTQYF. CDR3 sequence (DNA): TGTGCCAGCAGCTTTAAGGGCACAGATACGCAGTATTTT.

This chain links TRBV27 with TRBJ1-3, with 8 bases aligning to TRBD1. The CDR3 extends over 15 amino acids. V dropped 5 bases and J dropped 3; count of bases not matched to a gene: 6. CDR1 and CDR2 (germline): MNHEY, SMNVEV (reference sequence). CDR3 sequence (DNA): TGTGCCAGCAGTGTTCAGGGGGCTGTTGGAAACACCATATATTTT. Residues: CASSVQGAVGNTIYF.

In nucleotides, the CDR3 is TGTGCCAGCAGTTCCTCCTTCGAAGCTTTCTTT. This gives the protein CASSSSFEAFF. The chain uses TRBV27 and TRBJ1-1; D uncertain. Germline CDR1 reads MNHEY; CDR2 reads SMNVEV (reference sequence). CDR3 length: 11 residues. The V and J ends lost 4 bases and 8 bases respectively, with 8 bases between them.